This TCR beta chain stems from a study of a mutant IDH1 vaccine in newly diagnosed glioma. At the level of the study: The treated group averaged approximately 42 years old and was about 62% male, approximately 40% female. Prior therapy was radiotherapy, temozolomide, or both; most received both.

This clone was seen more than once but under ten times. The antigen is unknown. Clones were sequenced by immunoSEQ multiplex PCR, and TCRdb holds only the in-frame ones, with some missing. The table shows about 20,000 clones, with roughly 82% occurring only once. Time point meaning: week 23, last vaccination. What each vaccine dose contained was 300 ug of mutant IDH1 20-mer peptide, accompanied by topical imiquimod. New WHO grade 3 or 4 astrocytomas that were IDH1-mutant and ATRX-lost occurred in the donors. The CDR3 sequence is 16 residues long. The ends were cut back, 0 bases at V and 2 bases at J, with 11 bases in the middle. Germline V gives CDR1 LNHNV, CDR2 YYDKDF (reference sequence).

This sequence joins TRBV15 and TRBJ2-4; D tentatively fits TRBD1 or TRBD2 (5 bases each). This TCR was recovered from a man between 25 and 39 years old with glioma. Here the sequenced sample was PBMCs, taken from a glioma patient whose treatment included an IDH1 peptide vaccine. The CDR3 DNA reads TGTGCCACCAGCAGAGATAACGGGGCGTCCAAAAACATTCAGTACTTC. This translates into CATSRDNGASKNIQYF.